This T cell receptor (beta chain) was identified during a study of naive and memory T cell subsets. Findings and limits, study-wide: TCR counts from RNA may reflect activation-linked expression changes. Possibly reflecting memory cells re-expressing CD45RA, a few larger clonotypes occurred in naive repertoires, especially CD8.

The CDR3 runs 15 residues. Germline assignment: CDR1 LGHNA and CDR2 YNFKEQ. V was cut by 1 base and J by 2 bases, with 10 bases left in between. This clonotype was detected a few times. Its specificity is unknown. Cells stained for CD3, CD4, CD8, CD45RA and CD27 were sorted into four subsets. The beta constant-region primer was an equimolar mix of two oligonucleotides covering TRBC1 and TRBC2. Four rounds of PCR amplified the ligated cDNA using nested alpha and beta constant-region primers plus SP2. Each CDR3 protein gets one entry after TCRdb re-called the UMI-ligation and nested PCR reads with MiXCR. The sample yields about 90,000 distinct CDR3 sequences, 11% seen once.

V and J are TRBV4-2 and TRBJ2-3; D is perhaps TRBD1 or TRBD2 (5 bases each). Source material: naive CD4+ T cells from blood. This clonotype was obtained from a human donor in good health. CDR3 in DNA: TGTGCCAGCAGCCAAGCGAACGGGGCCACAGATACGCAGTATTTT. Protein product: CASSQANGATDTQYF.